This T cell receptor beta chain emerged from a study of Ad26.COV2.S vaccination and SARS-CoV-2 variants. Study summary: Each vaccinee took Ad26.COV2.S intramuscularly, once or twice 56 days apart.

Treatment described: some 20 received Ad26.COV2.S at low or high dose, single or two shots; five or six received placebo; per-sample allocation not given. Day 63 after the first injection of vaccine or placebo was the sampling time. Data came from immunoSEQ multiplex PCR; TCRdb stores just in-frame clones and leaves some out. Found here are roughly 680,000 clones, 70% to 90% of them singletons; the top ten hold around 1.4%. This sequence originates from a person aged 18-60 years who received the Ad26.COV2.S COVID-19 vaccine or a placebo. The specimen comprised peripheral blood, sampled in a trial of Ad26.COV2.S vaccine versus placebo.

CDR3 sequence (DNA): TGTGCCAGCTCACCAGGTCAAATCGCCATAAGAGTTAATTCACCCCTCCACTTT. Translating it yields CASSPGQIAIRVNSPLHF. The rearrangement joins TRBV18 to TRBJ1-6; D gene unclear. The V end lost 2 bases, the J end lost 6 bases, and 20 bases lay between the germline ends. The CDR3 has 18 residues. The germline V gene encodes CDR1 KGHSH and CDR2 LQKENI.